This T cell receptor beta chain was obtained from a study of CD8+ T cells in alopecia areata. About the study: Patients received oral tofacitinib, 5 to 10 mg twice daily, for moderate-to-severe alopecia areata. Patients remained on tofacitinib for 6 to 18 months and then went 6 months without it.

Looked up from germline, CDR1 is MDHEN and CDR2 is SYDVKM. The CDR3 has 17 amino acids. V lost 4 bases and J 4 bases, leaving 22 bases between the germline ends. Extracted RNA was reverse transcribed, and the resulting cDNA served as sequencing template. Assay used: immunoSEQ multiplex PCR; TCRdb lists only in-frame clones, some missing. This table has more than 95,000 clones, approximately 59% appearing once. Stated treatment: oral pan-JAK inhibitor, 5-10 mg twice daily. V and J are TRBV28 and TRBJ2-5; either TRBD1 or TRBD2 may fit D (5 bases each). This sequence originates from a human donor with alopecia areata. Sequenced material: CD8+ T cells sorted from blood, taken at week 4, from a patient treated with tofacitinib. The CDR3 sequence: CASSSTHPQGVIETQYF. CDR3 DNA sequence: TGTGCCAGCAGTTCAACTCACCCTCAGGGAGTGATAGAGACCCAGTACTTC. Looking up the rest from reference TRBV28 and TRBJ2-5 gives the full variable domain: DVKVTQSSRYLVKRTGEKVFLECVQDMDHENMFWYRQDPGLGLRLIYFSYDVKMKEKGDIPEGYSVSREKKERFSLILESASTNQTSMYLCASSSTHPQGVIETQYFGPGTRLLVL.